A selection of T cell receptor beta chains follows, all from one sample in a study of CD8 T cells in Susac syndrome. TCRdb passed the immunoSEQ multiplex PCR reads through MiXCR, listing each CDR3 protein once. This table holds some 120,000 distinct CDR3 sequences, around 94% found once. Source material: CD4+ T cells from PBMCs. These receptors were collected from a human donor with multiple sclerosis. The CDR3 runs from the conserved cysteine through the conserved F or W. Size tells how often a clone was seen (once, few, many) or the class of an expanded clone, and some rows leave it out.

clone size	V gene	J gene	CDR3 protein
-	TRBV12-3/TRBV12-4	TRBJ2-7	CASSLLMTGSEQYF
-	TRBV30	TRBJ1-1	CAWSALVEAFF
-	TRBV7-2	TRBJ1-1	CASSIGTIAFF
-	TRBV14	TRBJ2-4	CASSQDRTTKNIQYF
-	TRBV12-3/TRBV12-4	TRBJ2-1	CASSQAGGEWYNEQFF
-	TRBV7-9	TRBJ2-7	CASSLAFGGGYEQYF
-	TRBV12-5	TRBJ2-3	CASGFLPGQGATDTQYF
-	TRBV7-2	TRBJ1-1	CASTWTGNTEAFF
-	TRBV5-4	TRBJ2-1	CASSLVSGSAHNEQFF
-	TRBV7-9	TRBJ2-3	CASSLSGSTDTQYF
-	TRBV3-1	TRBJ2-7	CASSHLREGSYEQYF
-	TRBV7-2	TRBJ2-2	CASSLRDRDGELFF
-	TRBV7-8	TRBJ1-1	CASSRVSSGGVAEAFF
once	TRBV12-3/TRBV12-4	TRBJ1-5	CASSGANDRTGQPQHF
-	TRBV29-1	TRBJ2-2	CSADRGAGPGELFF
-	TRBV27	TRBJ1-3	CASSSRSGNTIYF
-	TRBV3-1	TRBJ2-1	CATSTGTSSYNEQFF
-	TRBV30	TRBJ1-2	CAWNGGGYGYTF
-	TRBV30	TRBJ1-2	CAWSSTGTYGYTF
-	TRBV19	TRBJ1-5	CASSIDGGGGWGNQPQHF
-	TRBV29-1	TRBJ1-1	CSVDRDNTEAFF
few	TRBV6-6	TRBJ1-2	CASSYSGDYGYTF
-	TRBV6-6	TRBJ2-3	CASSYNGGDTQYF
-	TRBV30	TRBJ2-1	CAWSVMNEQFF
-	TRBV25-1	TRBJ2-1	CASTPGFPFYNEQFF
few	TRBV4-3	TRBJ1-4	CASSHALGLVESSNEKLFF
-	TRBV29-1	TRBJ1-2	CSADRARGYGYTF
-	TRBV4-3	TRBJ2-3	CASSPISGTQYF
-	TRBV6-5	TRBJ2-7	CASSPSEAGTYEQYF
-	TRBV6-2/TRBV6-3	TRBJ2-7	CASTKSGSVEQYF
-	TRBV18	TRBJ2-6	CASSGGPGANVLTF
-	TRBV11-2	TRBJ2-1	CASCGLAAIYNEQFF
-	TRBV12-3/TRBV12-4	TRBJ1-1	CASSLAGRNTEAFF
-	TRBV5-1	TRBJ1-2	CASTTTPGDYGYTF
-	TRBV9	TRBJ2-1	CASSVGTASYNEQFF
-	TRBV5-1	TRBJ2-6	CASSENPGANVLTF
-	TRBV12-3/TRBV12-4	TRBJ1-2	CASSYAGTGYGYTF
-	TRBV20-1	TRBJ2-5	CSARDLSYQETQYF
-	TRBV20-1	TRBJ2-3	CSARRTDSTDTQYF
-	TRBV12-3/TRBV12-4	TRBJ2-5	CASSLRTGGETQYF
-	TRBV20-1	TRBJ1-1	CSARGGAGDTEAFF
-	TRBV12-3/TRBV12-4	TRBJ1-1	CASSRLGNTEAFF
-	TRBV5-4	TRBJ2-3	CASSHGGGTDTQYF
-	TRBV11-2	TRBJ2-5	CASSLALAGAETQYF
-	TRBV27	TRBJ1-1	CASSLYGFTEAFF
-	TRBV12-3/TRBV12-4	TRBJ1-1	CASSLGVAGTEAFF
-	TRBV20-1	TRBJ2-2	CSARDLRFSVSGELFF
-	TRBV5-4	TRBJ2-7	CASSDGTGTGSYEQYF
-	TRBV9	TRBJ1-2	CASSVGLQEGYTF
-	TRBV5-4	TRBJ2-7	CASSSGGVAGYEQYF